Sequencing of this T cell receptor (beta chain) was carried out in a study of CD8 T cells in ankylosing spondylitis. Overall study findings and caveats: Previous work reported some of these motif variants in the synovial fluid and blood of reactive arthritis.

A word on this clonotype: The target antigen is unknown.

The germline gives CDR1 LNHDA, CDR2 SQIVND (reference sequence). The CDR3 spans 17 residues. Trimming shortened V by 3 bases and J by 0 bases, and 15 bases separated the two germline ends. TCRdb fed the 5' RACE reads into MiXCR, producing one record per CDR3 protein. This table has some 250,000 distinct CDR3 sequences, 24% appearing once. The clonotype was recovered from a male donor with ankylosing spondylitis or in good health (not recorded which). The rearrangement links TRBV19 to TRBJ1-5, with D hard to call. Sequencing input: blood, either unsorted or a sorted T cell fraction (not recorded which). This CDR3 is CASSMEGRRNSNQPQHF. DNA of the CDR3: TGTGCCAGTAGTATGGAGGGCAGGAGAAATAGCAATCAGCCCCAGCATTTT.